Sequencing of this T cell receptor (beta chain) was carried out in a study of CD8+CD57+ T cells in acquired aplastic anemia. About the research overall: Around 11 million reads, on average, were obtained for CD4+ cells from healthy donors.

V lost 8 bases to trimming and J lost 2 bases, with 9 bases between them. This CDR3 contains 12 residues. Germline V lookup: CDR1 LNHDA, CDR2 SQIVND (reference sequence). The template for TCR beta VDJ and CDR3 sequence profiling was genomic DNA. TCRdb ran MiXCR on the reads and lists one entry per CDR3 protein. The top ten clones hold approximately 15% of a sample with about 190,000 distinct CDR3 sequences, approximately 50% of them seen once. This clonotype was counted a few times. This receptor was taken from a human donor in good health, serving as a control. Sequences were obtained from sorted CD4+, CD8+, or CD8+CD57+ T cells (not recorded which) from PBMCs. V usage is TRBV19 and J usage is TRBJ1-2; the D gene is possibly TRBD1 (5 bases). In DNA, the CDR3 is TGTGCCAGTCAGGGCGGCAACTATGGCTACACCTTC. Translated: CASQGGNYGYTF. The full variable domain, in which reference TRBV19 and TRBJ1-2 provide the parts outside the CDR3, is DGGITQSPKYLFRKEGQNVTLSCEQNLNHDAMYWYRQDPGQGLRLIYYSQIVNDFQKGDIAEGYSVSREKKESFPLTVTSAQKNPTAFYLCASQGGNYGYTFGSGTRLTVV.